These 3 T cell receptor beta chains were sequenced from one sample in a study of shared clonotypes between healthy human individuals. Naive CD8 cells, CD45RO-negative and positively selected for CCR7, excluded terminally differentiated effector memory CD45RA+ cells. Method: immunoSEQ multiplex PCR; TCRdb's copy keeps in-frame clones and lacks some. This sample has millions of clones, with roughly 95% found just once. The sequenced sample was naive CD8+ T cells sorted from blood. These receptors all come from a man aged 18 to 30 in good health.

This chain connects TRBV13 to TRBJ2-7, with TRBD2 matching 10 bases. The CDR3 loop spans 15 amino acids. Germline-derived CDR1 and CDR2 are PRHDT and FYEKMQ (reference sequence). The V and J ends lost 1 base and 2 bases, in that order; junction bases with no gene match: 2. The CDR3 region has the DNA TGTGCCAGCAGCTTAGTGGGACTAGCGACCTACGAGCAGTACTTC. Its translation: CASSLVGLATYEQYF.

Concerning this clone: Other DNA sequences from this sample encode an identical CDR3 as well. The V call is TRBV27, the J call TRBJ2-3; tentative D call: TRBD2 (6 bases). Between the trimmed V and J ends, which lost 7 bases and 6 bases, there was a span of 8 bases. CDR3 length: 11 residues. Per germline, CDR1 MNHEY and CDR2 SMNVEV (reference sequence). The CDR3 DNA is TGTGCCAGCACCGGAGGGGATACGCAGTATTTT. It codes for CASTGGDTQYF.

This chain connects TRBV7-9 to TRBJ1-1; D is possibly TRBD1 (5 bases). CDR1 and CDR2 from the germline V gene are SEHNR and FQNEAQ (reference sequence). V dropped 4 bases and J dropped 0 bases, with 12 bases sitting between them. This CDR3 has 15 residues. This CDR3 reads CASSSDDSMNTEAFF. CDR3 bases: TGTGCCAGCAGCTCGGATGACAGTATGAACACTGAAGCTTTCTTT.